Reported below is one T cell receptor beta chain. The antigen is not known. The sample originates from a study of cytomegalovirus exposure and HLA in healthy donors. The PCR had 60 Vbeta and 13 Jbeta primers. Libraries were prepared by immunoSEQ multiplex PCR; TCRdb keeps only in-frame clonotypes and omits some of them. This repertoire includes roughly 50,000 clones. Study conclusions and caveats: Among TCR beta chains, those listed as cytomegalovirus-associated numbered over 150. Exclusion applied to some V segments, including TRBV6-2 and TRBV6-3, as they were indistinguishable.

With 5 bases clipped from V and 4 bases from J, the junction kept 7 bases outside the gene matches. The CDR3 length is 15 residues. The germline V gene has CDR1 LNHDA and CDR2 SQIVND (reference sequence). This TCR was sampled from a woman aged 35 to 49 in good health and CMV-seronegative. Material: PBMCs. This rearrangement joins TRBV19 to TRBJ2-7; 11 bases align to TRBD2. CDR3 nucleotide sequence: TGTGCCAGTAGTCTCCAGACTAGCGGGGAATACGAGCAGTACTTC. Translated: CASSLQTSGEYEQYF. Together with reference TRBV19 and TRBJ2-7, the CDR3 gives the full variable domain: DGGITQSPKYLFRKEGQNVTLSCEQNLNHDAMYWYRQDPGQGLRLIYYSQIVNDFQKGDIAEGYSVSREKKESFPLTVTSAQKNPTAFYLCASSLQTSGEYEQYFGPGTRLTVT.